The 5 T cell receptor beta chains below come from one sample, sequenced in a study of T cell responses to AZD1222 COVID-19 vaccine. Measured with immunoSEQ multiplex PCR; TCRdb has only the in-frame clones, and not every one. The sample has approximately 120,000 clones, around 89% seen once. The sample consisted of peripheral blood, taken on day 0 of MenACWY control vaccination. Receptor source: an adult in good health.

The chain recombines TRBV27 with TRBJ2-7; 9 bases are shared with TRBD1. The germline V gene encodes CDR1 MNHEY and CDR2 SMNVEV (reference sequence). There are 16 residues in the CDR3. Trimming at V came to 0 bases and at J to 2 bases, leaving 5 bases not matched to a gene. CDR3 residues: CASSLSPGQGAYEQYF. The CDR3 DNA follows: TGTGCCAGCAGTTTATCGCCGGGACAGGGCGCCTACGAGCAGTACTTC.

The V and J genes are TRBV5-1 and TRBJ2-7; tentatively, D is TRBD2 (6 bases). Trimming stripped 3 bases from V and 2 bases from J, with 12 bases between. The V gene's germline CDR1 is SGHRS and CDR2 YFSETQ. The CDR3 length is 14 residues. In DNA form, the CDR3 reads TGCGCCAGCAGCTCCGGGACTGCGACCTACGAGCAGTACTTC. It is translated as CASSSGTATYEQYF.

CDR3 region: CASSSDRGGEKLFF. The CDR3 DNA is TGCGCCAGCAGTTCGGACAGGGGTGGGGAAAAACTGTTTTTT. J is TRBJ1-4 and V is TRBV5-1; 9 nucleotides line up with TRBD1. CDR1 is SGHRS and CDR2 is YFSETQ in the germline V gene. The J segment lost 8 bases and the V segment lost 5 bases, leaving 7 bases of the junction unmatched. The CDR3 is 14 amino acids.

The chain couples TRBV7-6 to TRBJ1-3; 8 bases align to TRBD1. The CDR3 length is 20 residues. The germline gives CDR1 SGHVS, CDR2 FNYEAQ. V trimming: 0 bases; J trimming: 3 bases; junction bases outside the gene matches: 16. The CDR3 sequence is CASSLAPIYPGGADGNTIYF. Written as DNA, the CDR3 is TGTGCCAGCAGCTTAGCGCCGATTTACCCAGGGGGCGCAGATGGAAACACCATATATTTT.

To note about this clone: The same CDR3 arises from other DNA sequences in this sample as well. This rearrangement joins TRBV4-1 to TRBJ1-2; 10 bases fit TRBD1. The V gene end was trimmed by 0 bases and the J gene end by 11 bases; junction bases not matched to a gene: 12. Germline assignment: CDR1 MGHRA and CDR2 YSYEKL. This CDR3 is built from 16 residues. CDR3 in DNA: TGCGCCAGCAGCCAAGATTTGCCCGGGACAGGGGTCGGTTACACCTTC. Protein sequence: CASSQDLPGTGVGYTF.